The 25 T cell receptor beta chains below come from one sample, sequenced in a study of identical twins. TCRdb used MiXCR to reprocess the 5' RACE reads, holding one entry per CDR3 protein. The top ten hold roughly 5% of the sample, which has about 240,000 distinct CDR3 sequences, approximately 6.8% seen once. This same sample was also taken into another study, of yellow fever vaccine responses in identical twins.

Material for sequencing was CD8+ T cells sorted from blood. The receptors here all came from a woman younger than 30 in good health.

This clonotype was seen a few times. This chain joins TRBV27 and TRBJ2-1; 7 nucleotides align to TRBD2. The ends lost 1 base at V and 5 bases at J; junction bases unmatched: 8. Germline CDR1 is MNHEY and CDR2 is SMNVEV (reference sequence). The CDR3 is 16 residues long. The CDR3 protein is CASSLYPRGNNNEQFF. For the CDR3, the DNA is TGTGCCAGCAGTTTATACCCGCGGGGGAATAACAATGAGCAGTTCTTC.

In its sample, this clonotype was seen a few times. DNA of the CDR3: TGTGCCAGCAGTGCGGACTACGAGCAGTACTTC. Its protein is CASSADYEQYF. The chain is built from TRBV12-3 or TRBV12-4 and TRBJ2-7; no firm D call. Trimming left V 5 bases short and J 3 bases short, with 5 bases between. The CDR3 covers 11 residues.

The chain recombines TRBV6-4 with TRBJ2-3; possibly TRBD1 or TRBD2 for D (6 bases each). Trimming took 5 bases from V and 2 from J, leaving 11 bases between them. The CDR3 consists of 14 residues. Germline values: CDR1 MRHNA, CDR2 SNTAGT. The DNA for the CDR3 is TGTGCCAGCAGTAACGGGGGCACCACAGATACGCAGTATTTT. This sequence encodes CASSNGGTTDTQYF.

This clonotype was counted many times. This chain uses TRBV28 with TRBJ2-1; D is uncertain. V was pared by 5 bases and J by 6 bases, with 11 bases between. Germline CDR1 is MDHEN and CDR2 is SYDVKM. This CDR3 is built from 13 residues. The chain's CDR3 is CASSLRAINEQFF. CDR3 nucleotide sequence: TGTGCCAGCAGTCTACGAGCTATCAATGAGCAGTTCTTC. Drawing the rest from reference TRBV28 and TRBJ2-1, the complete variable domain is DVKVTQSSRYLVKRTGEKVFLECVQDMDHENMFWYRQDPGLGLRLIYFSYDVKMKEKGDIPEGYSVSREKKERFSLILESASTNQTSMYLCASSLRAINEQFFGPGTRLTVL.

This clonotype came up a few times. The chain employs TRBV4-2 and TRBJ2-7, with 7 nucleotides matching TRBD2. The V gene end was trimmed by 4 bases and the J gene end by 4 bases; junction bases not matched to a gene: 10. The CDR3 sequence is 15 residues long. The germline V gene encodes CDR1 LGHNA and CDR2 YNFKEQ. The CDR3 nucleotides are TGTGCCAGCAGCCCAGAGGGCCGGGAGGAGTACGAGCAGTACTTC. It yields the protein CASSPEGREEYEQYF.

This clonotype has a count of ten or more. The chain joins TRBV7-9 to TRBJ2-3; D possibly corresponds to TRBD1 (6 bases). The CDR3 totals 16 residues. V was shortened by 4 bases and J by 2 bases, with 16 bases between the two germline ends. Germline CDR1 reads SEHNR; CDR2 reads FQNEAQ (reference sequence). CDR3 residues: CASSSSGQSVTDTQYF. For the CDR3, the DNA is TGTGCCAGCAGCTCATCCGGACAGTCGGTCACAGATACGCAGTATTTT.

This clonotype showed up many times. V is TRBV29-1 and J is TRBJ2-6; TRBD1 might be the D (5 bases). This CDR3 contains 16 residues. CDR1 is SQVTM, CDR2 ANQGSEA, per germline. The V and J ends lost 3 bases and 3 bases respectively, with 15 bases between them. The CDR3, as DNA: TGCAGCGTTGAGTCTGGCAGGGCTGTTGGGGCCAACGTCCTGACTTTC. This codes for CSVESGRAVGANVLTF.

In DNA form, the CDR3 reads TGTGCCACCAGCTCAAGTACCGGGGAGCTGTTTTTT. Encoded protein: CATSSSTGELFF. The V call is TRBV24-1, the J call TRBJ2-2, with D uncertain. The V gene's germline CDR1 is KGHDR and CDR2 SFDVKD. V was clipped by 7 bases and J by 5 bases, with 7 bases between them. There are 12 residues in the CDR3.

This clonotype was detected a few times. J is TRBJ1-6 and V is TRBV7-8, with D maybe TRBD1 (5 bases). There are 15 residues in the CDR3. The germline V gene encodes CDR1 SGHVS and CDR2 FQNEAQ. Trimming pared 5 bases from V and 5 bases from J, leaving 13 bases between. CDR3 bases: TGTGCCAGCAGCCCCAGGGACTGGGATAATTCACCCCTCCACTTT. Protein: CASSPRDWDNSPLHF.

This clonotype was seen at least ten times. The chain recombines TRBV9 with TRBJ2-1; either TRBD1 or TRBD2 may supply D (5 bases each). V lost 3 bases and J 6 bases, leaving 13 bases between the germline ends. Per germline, CDR1 SGDLS and CDR2 YYNGEE. The CDR3 loop spans 14 amino acids. CDR3 nucleotides: TGTGCCAGCAGCGCCACCGGGACCACCAATGAGCAGTTCTTC. It codes for CASSATGTTNEQFF.

This clonotype was picked up a small number of times. This rearrangement joins TRBV5-5 to TRBJ2-7; 8 bases align to TRBD1. Germline lookup yields CDR1 SGHKS and CDR2 YYEKEE (reference sequence). With 0 bases clipped from V and 12 bases from J, the junction kept 8 bases outside the gene matches. The CDR3 totals 13 residues. CDR3 sequence reads: CASSLGQGMLPYF. DNA of the CDR3: TGTGCCAGCAGCTTGGGACAGGGGATGTTGCCGTACTTC. Based on the CDR3 plus reference TRBV5-5 and TRBJ2-7, the full variable domain is DAGVTQSPTHLIKTRGQQVTLRCSPISGHKSVSWYQQVLGQGPQFIFQYYEKEERGRGNFPDRFSARQFPNYSSELNVNALLLGDSALYLCASSLGQGMLPYFGPGTRLTVT.

The chain couples TRBV7-9 to TRBJ1-4; possible D gene TRBD1, 5 bases. The CDR3 has 16 residues. V was clipped by 4 bases and J by 6 bases, with 18 bases between them. Germline CDR1 reads SEHNR; CDR2 reads FQNEAQ (reference sequence). The CDR3 here is CASSSRPGGVDEKLFF. DNA of the CDR3: TGTGCCAGCAGCTCACGCCCGGGGGGAGTTGATGAAAAACTGTTTTTT.

This clonotype was counted ten times or more. The chain is built from TRBV27 and TRBJ1-6, with D tentatively TRBD1 (5 bases). The V end was cut by 4 bases, the J end by 0 bases, with 13 bases between. The CDR3 runs 17 residues. Germline values: CDR1 MNHEY, CDR2 SMNVEV (reference sequence). This CDR3 reads CASSSWDVSSYNSPLHF. CDR3 nucleotide sequence: TGTGCCAGCAGTTCCTGGGACGTAAGCTCCTATAATTCACCCCTCCACTTT.

In this sample, this clonotype turned up many times. V usage is TRBV5-1 and J usage is TRBJ1-2; no clear D. V was pared by 0 bases and J by 4 bases, with 10 bases between. In germline, CDR1 is SGHRS, CDR2 YFSETQ. CDR3 size: 14 residues. The DNA for the CDR3 is TGCGCCAGCAGCTTGGATTGGAACCCCTATGGCTACACCTTC. It yields the protein CASSLDWNPYGYTF. The entire variable domain, with the rest obtained from reference TRBV5-1 and TRBJ1-2, is as follows: KAGVTQTPRYLIKTRGQQVTLSCSPISGHRSVSWYQQTPGQGLQFLFEYFSETQRNKGNFPGRFSGRQFSNSRSEMNVSTLELGDSALYLCASSLDWNPYGYTFGSGTRLTVV.

The CDR3 DNA reads as TGTGCCAGCAGTTCCTTTAGAGAGGCAACCGGGGAGCTGTTTTTT. Its translation is CASSSFREATGELFF. The chain carries TRBV28 and TRBJ2-2, with D uncertain. Germline V lookup: CDR1 MDHEN, CDR2 SYDVKM. V lost 4 bases and J 5 bases, leaving 14 bases between the germline ends. This CDR3 contains 15 residues.

This clonotype was seen ten or more times. The chain couples TRBV28 to TRBJ2-5, with D possibly being TRBD1 (7 bases). Trimming cost V 5 bases and J 4 bases, with 17 bases left between them. The CDR3 spans 15 residues. The germline V gene has CDR1 MDHEN and CDR2 SYDVKM. The CDR3 nucleotides read TGTGCCAGCAGTCCCACAGGGGAGGTTGGAGAGACCCAGTACTTC. This translates into CASSPTGEVGETQYF.

The chain has TRBV4-1 and TRBJ2-3; D unclear. This CDR3 is built from 16 residues. The V and J ends lost 1 base and 0 bases respectively, with 11 bases between them. Germline V CDR1 and CDR2: MGHRA, YSYEKL. The CDR3 coding sequence is TGCGCCAGCAGCCAAGTTGGGCGGACCAGCACAGATACGCAGTATTTT. Protein product: CASSQVGRTSTDTQYF.

This clonotype has only a few counts. This chain uses TRBV19 with TRBJ2-7, with no clear D. V was trimmed by 1 base and J by 2 bases, leaving 6 bases between them. This CDR3 contains 13 residues. The germline CDR1 and CDR2 sequences are LNHDA and SQIVND (reference sequence). The CDR3 here is CASSIAPAYEQYF. As DNA, the CDR3 is TGTGCCAGTAGTATAGCCCCAGCCTACGAGCAGTACTTC.

This clonotype was observed once. This chain uses TRBV20-1 with TRBJ2-7; 9 bases are a match to TRBD2. The CDR3 contains 14 residues. From germline, CDR1 is DFQATT and CDR2 SNEGSKA (reference sequence). V lost 2 bases and J lost 4; bases outside the gene matches: 6. The CDR3 DNA reads as TGCAGTGCTAGAAGTAGCGGGAGTTTATACGAGCAGTACTTC. Protein sequence: CSARSSGSLYEQYF.

In this sample, this clonotype turned up a few times. V and J are TRBV10-2 and TRBJ2-1; 7 nucleotides align to TRBD2. The CDR3 has 13 amino acids. The trim removed 0 bases at V and 14 bases at J, leaving 7 bases unmatched. Germline assignment: CDR1 WSHSY and CDR2 SAAADI. The CDR3 protein is CASSESASRGEFF. Written as DNA, the CDR3 is TGCGCCAGCAGTGAGTCGGCCTCCCGGGGGGAGTTCTTC.

This clonotype was seen at least ten times. The V call is TRBV3-1, the J call TRBJ1-1; D remains ambiguous. The germline CDR1 and CDR2 sequences are LGHDT and YNNKEL (reference sequence). This CDR3 is built from 14 residues. V was clipped by 1 base and J by 3 bases, with 9 bases between them. In DNA form, the CDR3 reads TGTGCCAGCAGCCAAGTTCTTGGTTACACTGAAGCTTTCTTT. This codes for CASSQVLGYTEAFF.

The chain combines TRBV13 with TRBJ2-7, with D unresolved. V was clipped by 5 bases and J by 5 bases, with 10 bases between them. The CDR3 totals 12 residues. Germline V gene data show CDR1 as PRHDT and CDR2 as FYEKMQ (reference sequence). CDR3 DNA sequence: TGTGCCAGCAGCCCCCCGGGTAACGAGCAGTACTTC. Translated, it gives CASSPPGNEQYF.

This clonotype was observed a handful of times. The chain employs TRBV7-9 and TRBJ2-1; D perhaps matches TRBD2 (5 bases). This CDR3 spans 16 amino acids. Trimming cost V 5 bases and J 1 base, with 15 bases left between them. Per the germline V gene, CDR1 is SEHNR and CDR2 is FQNEAQ (reference sequence). DNA of the CDR3: TGTGCCAGCAGCCCTCAGAGCGGTCCTTCCTACAATGAGCAGTTCTTC. It encodes CASSPQSGPSYNEQFF.

This clonotype was counted a few times. V gene TRBV7-6 combines with J gene TRBJ2-5; 7 bases line up with TRBD1. Germline V gene lookup returns CDR1 SGHVS and CDR2 FNYEAQ. The CDR3 has 16 amino acids. J gave up 0 bases and V 2 bases, and 6 bases lay outside the gene matches. CDR3 sequence reads: CASSLPPTGYQETQYF. CDR3 nucleotide sequence: TGTGCCAGCAGCTTACCCCCGACAGGGTACCAAGAGACCCAGTACTTC.

Many counts were recorded for this clonotype. The chain couples TRBV3-1 to TRBJ2-2; TRBD1 is a possible D gene (5 bases). Germline CDR1 reads LGHDT; CDR2 reads YNNKEL (reference sequence). This CDR3 comprises 16 residues. V lost 5 bases and J 0 bases, leaving 13 bases between the germline ends. The CDR3 protein is CASSKMGPPNTGELFF. In DNA, the CDR3 is TGTGCCAGCAGCAAAATGGGGCCCCCGAACACCGGGGAGCTGTTTTTT.